These 5 T cell receptor beta chains were sequenced from one sample in a study of control samples from healthy donors and cancer patients (dated by TCRdb to 2020 to 2021). Libraries were prepared through the immunoSEQ multiplex PCR assay. Not all clones reach the TCRdb copy of this immuneACCESS table, which keeps in-frame sequences only. Checked studies attribute under half of the gap to unresolved V genes and leave the rest unexplained. Present in this sample are about 89,000 clones, over 65% of which were seen just once. The leading ten clones occupy around 2.1% of the sample. Material for sequencing was blood. The receptors derive from a middle-aged woman in good health.

This rearrangement joins TRBV4-3 to TRBJ2-1; perhaps TRBD2 as D (7 bases). This CDR3 region has 14 residues. The V gene lost 0 bases and the J gene lost 9 bases, with 12 bases spanning the gap. Germline CDR1 is LGHNA and CDR2 is YSLEER. CDR3 nucleotide sequence: TGCGCCAGCAGCCAAGATCTTAGGGGGGGTGAGCAGTTCTTC. Translating it yields CASSQDLRGGEQFF.

This clone was observed a handful of times. This chain joins TRBV28 and TRBJ1-3; no firm D call. The CDR3 is made up of 14 amino acids. Germline CDR1 reads MDHEN; CDR2 reads SYDVKM. Trimming left V 2 bases short and J 9 bases short, with 14 bases between. The CDR3 DNA sequence: TGTGCCAGCAGTTTACCGGGGAGCGGAGGCACCATATATTTT. This translates into CASSLPGSGGTIYF. The whole variable domain, remainder taken from reference TRBV28 and TRBJ1-3, is DVKVTQSSRYLVKRTGEKVFLECVQDMDHENMFWYRQDPGLGLRLIYFSYDVKMKEKGDIPEGYSVSREKKERFSLILESASTNQTSMYLCASSLPGSGGTIYFGEGSWLTVV.

The chain recombines TRBV4-3 with TRBJ1-2; possibly TRBD1 for D (5 bases). This CDR3 spans 12 amino acids. The germline gives CDR1 LGHNA, CDR2 YSLEER. Trimming left V 1 base short and J 12 bases short, with 12 bases between. The CDR3 loop is CASSQGGGGHTF. DNA for the CDR3: TGCGCCAGCAGCCAAGGTGGGGGAGGACACACCTTC.

This clone came up once. The chain's CDR3 is CASSLRTEAFF. The CDR3 DNA reads as TGTGCCAGCAGCCTTCGGACTGAAGCTTTCTTT. The chain uses TRBV7-8 and TRBJ1-1; D gene uncertain. The CDR3 covers 11 residues. Trimming took off 5 bases at V and 5 bases at J, with 6 bases between the two ends. CDR1 SGHVS and CDR2 FQNEAQ come from the germline V gene.

This clone has only one observation. V and J are TRBV30 and TRBJ2-3, with D tentatively TRBD1 or TRBD2 (6 bases each). This CDR3 is built from 15 residues. V shed 2 bases and J shed 2 bases, with 14 bases lying between them. The germline V gene has CDR1 GTSNPN and CDR2 SVGIG (reference sequence). The CDR3 region is CAWSSKGGITDTQYF. The CDR3 region has the DNA TGTGCCTGGAGTTCGAAGGGGGGTATCACAGATACGCAGTATTTT.